This TCR beta chain was sequenced for a study of blood T cell repertoires in COVID-19. About the study: The United States, Italy and Spain provided the acute and convalescent COVID-19 samples. From T cells, B-cell-depleted T cells, or PBMCs came the material, which was cDNA or gDNA.

Germline V lookup: CDR1 KGHDR, CDR2 SFDVKD. The V end was cut by 4 bases, the J end by 4 bases, with 16 bases between. CDR3 length: 16 amino acids. The authors' processing: Using reference gene primer amplification, nucleated cell counts were estimated. Method: immunoSEQ multiplex PCR; TCRdb's copy keeps in-frame clones and lacks some. The DNA was the basis for D and trimming; V, J and clone size are from that table. This table holds about 140,000 clones, roughly 84% found once. Material for sequencing was peripheral blood. This sequence was found in a woman between 55 and 75 years old with acute or convalescent COVID-19. The genes are TRBV24-1 and TRBJ2-1; TRBD1 is a possible D gene (6 bases). Here the CDR3 reads CATSDRRQGPYNEQFF. The CDR3 coding sequence is TGTGCCACCAGTGACCGTAGGCAGGGGCCGTACAATGAGCAGTTCTTC.